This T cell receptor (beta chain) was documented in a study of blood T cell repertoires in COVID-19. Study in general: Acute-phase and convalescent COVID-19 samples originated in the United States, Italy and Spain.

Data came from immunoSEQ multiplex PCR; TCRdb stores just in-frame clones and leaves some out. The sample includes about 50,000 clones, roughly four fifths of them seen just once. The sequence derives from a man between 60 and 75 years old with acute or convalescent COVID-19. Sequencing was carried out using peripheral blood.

Written as DNA, the CDR3 is TGTGCCAGCAGCCAAGATGCGGCAGGGCGCGAAGCTTTCTTT. This translates into CASSQDAAGREAFF. The chain recombines TRBV3-1 (or the pseudogene TRBV3-2) with TRBJ1-1; D is perhaps TRBD1 (5 bases). The CDR3 totals 14 residues. Between the trimmed V and J ends, which lost 0 bases and 8 bases, there was a span of 13 bases. Germline values: CDR1 LGHDT, CDR2 YNNKEL (reference sequence).